These 26 T cell receptor beta chains were all obtained from the same sample, sequenced in a study of cytomegalovirus exposure and HLA in healthy donors. Repertoires were generated with immunoSEQ multiplex PCR, while TCRdb's copy carries only in-frame clones and drops some. The repertoire includes some 59,000 clones, about nine tenths of them detected once, and approximately 8.1% sits in the top ten. The sample comprised PBMCs. All receptors come from a woman aged 18 to 35 in good health and CMV-seropositive.

This chain uses TRBV7-7 with TRBJ2-6; TRBD1 matches 12 bases. CDR1 is SSHAT, CDR2 FNYEAQ, per germline (reference sequence). The CDR3 sequence is 22 residues long. The CDR3: CAIWDRGPDSGGSSSGANVLTF. The CDR3 DNA is TGTGCTATCTGGGACAGGGGGCCGGATAGCGGGGGGTCCTCCTCTGGGGCCAACGTCCTGACTTTC.

CDR3 sequence (DNA): TGTGCCAGCAGCTTAGAGGCAGGGGGATTCGGGTCACCCCTCCACTTT. This gives the protein CASSLEAGGFGSPLHF. This chain joins TRBV7-2 and TRBJ1-6; 7 nucleotides agree with TRBD1. Losses at the gene ends were 1 base for V and 10 bases for J; bases not matched to a gene: 10. The germline CDR1 and CDR2 sequences are SGHTA and FQGNSA. CDR3 length equals 16 residues. Full variable domain (outside the CDR3, taken from reference TRBV7-2 and TRBJ1-6): GAGVSQSPSNKVTEKGKDVELRCDPISGHTALYWYRQSLGQGLEFLIYFQGNSAPDKSGLPSDRFSAERTGGSVSTLTIQRTQQEDSAVYLCASSLEAGGFGSPLHFGNGTRLTVT.

The rearrangement uses TRBV6-6 and TRBJ2-4; no definite D call. CDR3 length: 13 amino acids. With 6 bases removed from V and 6 bases from J, the gap between germline ends came to 12 bases. Germline CDR1 and CDR2: MNHNY and SVGAGI (reference sequence). CDR3 sequence: CASRDTAGNIQYF. As DNA, the CDR3 is TGTGCCAGCAGAGACACAGCCGGAAACATTCAGTACTTC.

The chain has TRBV7-3 and TRBJ1-1; 12 bases are a match to TRBD1. The CDR3 has 18 residues. With 6 bases clipped from V and 3 bases from J, the junction kept 14 bases outside the gene matches. CDR1 is SGHTA and CDR2 is FQGTGA in the germline V gene. For the CDR3, the DNA is TGTGCCAGCAGGCATAGAACCGGGACAGGGGGCTTTGACACTGAAGCTTTCTTT. Its protein is CASRHRTGTGGFDTEAFF.

This chain links TRBV19 with TRBJ1-1; possibly TRBD1 for D (5 bases). CDR3 length: 16 amino acids. V was shortened by 3 bases and J by 4 bases, with 18 bases between the two germline ends. Per germline, CDR1 LNHDA and CDR2 SQIVND (reference sequence). CDR3 nucleotides: TGTGCCAGTAGTATTATGGGGGGAGCACCGAGCACTGAAGCTTTCTTT. Encoded protein: CASSIMGGAPSTEAFF.

The genes are TRBV5-3 and TRBJ2-2, with TRBD1 matching over 12 bases. TRBV5-3 is an open reading frame, and its role is uncertain. With 4 bases clipped from V and 5 bases from J, the junction kept 9 bases outside the gene matches. This CDR3 contains 17 residues. As DNA, the CDR3 is TGTGCCAGAAGCGAAACCGGGACAGGGGGCGCGACCGGGGAGCTGTTTTTT. It is translated as CARSETGTGGATGELFF.

The chain carries TRBV4-3 and TRBJ1-5, with a tentative D call TRBD1 (5 bases). The V end was cut by 1 base, the J end by 4 bases, with 11 bases between. The germline V gene encodes CDR1 LGHNA and CDR2 YSLEER. The CDR3 runs 15 residues. This CDR3 is CASSQVIGGNQPQHF. The CDR3 nucleotides read TGCGCCAGCAGCCAAGTGATTGGGGGGAATCAGCCCCAGCATTTT.

The rearrangement joins TRBV5-4 to TRBJ2-7; no clear D gene. V lost 4 bases to trimming and J lost 0 bases, with 8 bases between them. CDR3 length: 13 amino acids. The germline V gene encodes CDR1 SGHNT and CDR2 YYREEE (reference sequence). In nucleotides, the CDR3 is TGTGCCAGCAGCGCCCACGGCTCCTACGAGCAGTACTTC. This sequence encodes CASSAHGSYEQYF.

The chain has TRBV6-1 and TRBJ2-5; 9 nucleotides match TRBD1. V was pared by 3 bases and J by 5 bases, with 7 bases of the junction left unmatched. CDR1 is MNHNS, CDR2 SASEGT, per germline. The CDR3 is 15 amino acids. Written as DNA, the CDR3 is TGTGCCAGCAGTGACGACAGGGGGGTGTTGGAGACCCAGTACTTC. It translates to CASSDDRGVLETQYF.

The chain couples TRBV28 to TRBJ1-2, with unresolved D. Trimming stripped 3 bases from V and 8 bases from J, with 13 bases between. The CDR3 runs to 13 residues. CDR1 is MDHEN and CDR2 is SYDVKM in the germline V gene. CDR3: CASSFRTDGGYTF. CDR3 sequence (DNA): TGTGCCAGCAGTTTTCGTACAGATGGGGGCTACACCTTC.

This chain uses TRBV4-1 with TRBJ1-5, with 8 nucleotides matching TRBD1. CDR1 and CDR2 from the germline V gene are MGHRA and YSYEKL. With 0 bases clipped from V and 2 bases from J, the junction kept 6 bases outside the gene matches. This CDR3 spans 17 amino acids. This CDR3 reads CASSQEARTGRNQPQHF. Here the CDR3 DNA reads TGCGCCAGCAGCCAAGAAGCCCGGACAGGGCGCAATCAGCCCCAGCATTTT.

In DNA form, the CDR3 reads TGTGCCAGCAGCCAACCCCAGGGGAGCTCCTACGAGCAGTACTTC. Protein product: CASSQPQGSSYEQYF. The chain links TRBV14 to TRBJ2-7, with a weak D call TRBD1 (6 bases). Germline CDR1 reads SGHDN; CDR2 reads FVKESK. V was shortened by 2 bases and J by 0 bases, with 11 bases between the two germline ends. The CDR3 is made up of 15 amino acids.

This chain uses TRBV6-4 with TRBJ2-7; 9 bases are a match to TRBD1. After removal of 9 bases from V and 3 bases from J, the junction contained 9 bases not matched to a gene. This CDR3 is 14 amino acids long. Germline CDR1 is MRHNA and CDR2 is SNTAGT. The CDR3 coding sequence is TGTGCCAGAGCACGGGACAGGGAGTACTACGAGCAGTACTTC. Translated, it gives CARARDREYYEQYF.

V gene TRBV10-3 combines with J gene TRBJ1-1, with a tentative D call TRBD1 (5 bases). Trimming stripped 4 bases from V and 2 bases from J, with 8 bases between. CDR3 length: 13 residues. In germline, CDR1 is ENHRY, CDR2 SYGVKD. The CDR3 DNA reads as TGTGCCATCAGTGCCAGGGTTAACACTGAAGCTTTCTTT. It yields the protein CAISARVNTEAFF.

The chain is built from TRBV9 and TRBJ1-1; D is perhaps TRBD1 (5 bases). The CDR3 loop spans 14 amino acids. Germline V CDR1 and CDR2: SGDLS, YYNGEE. V was trimmed by 4 bases and J by 7 bases, leaving 17 bases between them. The DNA of the CDR3 is TGTGCCAGCAGCAAGATGGGGGGAAGGGGTGAAGCTTTCTTT. Translated, it gives CASSKMGGRGEAFF. The whole variable domain, remainder taken from reference TRBV9 and TRBJ1-1, is DSGVTQTPKHLITATGQRVTLRCSPRSGDLSVYWYQQSLDQGLQFLIQYYNGEERAKGNILERFSAQQFPDLHSELNLSSLELGDSALYFCASSKMGGRGEAFFGQGTRLTVV.

The V call is TRBV10-3, the J call TRBJ1-2; 7 bases agree with TRBD1. Per germline, CDR1 ENHRY and CDR2 SYGVKD. Losses at the gene ends were 2 bases for V and 8 bases for J; bases not matched to a gene: 11. This CDR3 has 15 residues. The CDR3 region is CAISEQGGPAIGYTF. DNA for the CDR3: TGTGCCATCAGTGAGCAAGGGGGCCCGGCTATCGGCTACACCTTC.

This clone showed up just once. V gene TRBV11-2 combines with J gene TRBJ1-1, with D hard to call. The length of the CDR3 is 16 residues. Trimming removed 0 bases at V and 1 base at J, with 12 bases between. Germline V gives CDR1 SGHAT, CDR2 FQNNGV. The CDR3 reads CASSLDWRAPNTEAFF. CDR3 DNA sequence: TGTGCCAGCAGCTTAGATTGGCGGGCGCCGAACACTGAAGCTTTCTTT.

The chain is built from TRBV13 and TRBJ2-1; 8 bases match TRBD1. The length of the CDR3 is 15 residues. Germline trimming cut 5 bases from V and 6 bases from J; bases unmatched to any gene: 9. Per the germline V gene, CDR1 is PRHDT and CDR2 is FYEKMQ (reference sequence). The CDR3 sequence: CASSPGTGRGNEQFF. DNA of the CDR3: TGTGCCAGCAGCCCGGGGACAGGTAGAGGCAATGAGCAGTTCTTC.

The chain has TRBV7-9 and TRBJ2-5, with TRBD1 as a possible D gene (7 bases). The CDR3 is 17 amino acids. Trimming removed 1 base from V and 5 bases from J, with 20 bases in between. Germline-derived CDR1 and CDR2 are SEHNR and FQNEAQ (reference sequence). This CDR3 reads CASSLERVTGTGETQYF. The CDR3 DNA is TGTGCCAGCAGCTTAGAGAGGGTGACAGGGACTGGGGAGACCCAGTACTTC. Variable domain in full (rest from reference TRBV7-9 and TRBJ2-5): DTGVSQNPRHKITKRGQNVTFRCDPISEHNRLYWYRQTLGQGPEFLTYFQNEAQLEKSRLLSDRFSAERPKGSFSTLEIQRTEQGDSAMYLCASSLERVTGTGETQYFGPGTRLLVL.

The gene calls are TRBV29-1 and TRBJ1-5; perhaps TRBD1 as D (5 bases). With 6 bases removed from V and 7 bases from J, the gap between germline ends came to 13 bases. Germline V gene lookup returns CDR1 SQVTM and CDR2 ANQGSEA. The CDR3 covers 12 residues. The CDR3 DNA is TGCAGCGTGTGGGAAAAGGGGCAGCCCCAGCATTTT. It yields the protein CSVWEKGQPQHF.

The V and J genes are TRBV6-6 and TRBJ2-7; no firm D call. The germline CDR1 and CDR2 sequences are MNHNY and SVGAGI (reference sequence). There are 12 residues in the CDR3. Trimming shortened V by 3 bases and J by 3 bases, and 6 bases separated the two germline ends. The CDR3 loop reads CASSYSIYEQYF. Here the CDR3 DNA reads TGTGCCAGCAGTTATTCCATCTACGAGCAGTACTTC.

This chain connects TRBV28 to TRBJ1-1; 7 bases are shared with TRBD1. Germline V gene data show CDR1 as MDHEN and CDR2 as SYDVKM. This CDR3 is built from 18 residues. V lost 3 bases to trimming and J lost 0 bases; unmatched junction nucleotides: 13. DNA of the CDR3: TGTGCCAGCAGTTTCTCGACAGGGATGGCCATTATGAACACTGAAGCTTTCTTT. Its translation is CASSFSTGMAIMNTEAFF.

The chain recombines TRBV7-6 with TRBJ2-1, with 9 bases matching TRBD1. The CDR3 consists of 17 residues. Trimming took 5 bases from V and 3 from J; bases not matched to a gene: 11. Germline loops: CDR1 SGHVS, CDR2 FNYEAQ. CDR3 in DNA: TGTGCCAGCAGCGGACACAGGGGGCGGCAGCTCTACAATGAGCAGTTCTTC. This encodes CASSGHRGRQLYNEQFF.

The V call is TRBV5-6, the J call TRBJ1-1, with 10 bases matching TRBD1. CDR3 length: 15 residues. Germline trimming cut 2 bases from V and 7 bases from J; bases unmatched to any gene: 8. Germline CDR1 reads SGHDT; CDR2 reads YYEEEE. CDR3 protein: CASSFPPGQGSEAFF. CDR3 nucleotides: TGTGCCAGCAGCTTCCCACCGGGACAGGGGAGTGAAGCTTTCTTT.

The chain uses TRBV7-2 and TRBJ1-5, with 9 bases identical to TRBD1. CDR3 length: 16 residues. CDR1 is SGHTA and CDR2 is FQGNSA in the germline V gene. V lost 4 bases, J lost 2 bases, and 6 bases stayed unmatched. The CDR3 DNA sequence: TGTGCCAGCAGCTCCGGGACAGGGTTGGGCAATCAGCCCCAGCATTTT. Amino acid sequence: CASSSGTGLGNQPQHF.

The chain's CDR3 is CASSLGGGPYEQYF. The CDR3 nucleotides read TGTGCCAGCAGCTTAGGCGGGGGGCCCTACGAGCAGTACTTC. This chain joins TRBV13 and TRBJ2-7; TRBD2 is a possible D gene (7 bases). The V end lost 0 bases, the J end lost 2 bases, and 8 bases lay between the germline ends. Germline assignment: CDR1 PRHDT and CDR2 FYEKMQ (reference sequence). The CDR3 runs to 14 residues.